This TCR beta chain emerged from a study of blood T cells in healthy people across ages. Findings and caveats of the study: Investigators treated diversity estimates from one million T cells as underestimates.

As regards this clonotype: Its antigen is currently unknown.

It was with a sample-barcoded 5' primer and a J-beta primer mix that a second PCR of about 6 to 12 cycles was run. Via MiXCR, TCRdb re-called the 5' RACE reads, giving one row per CDR3 protein. The sample has about 640,000 distinct CDR3 sequences; roughly 53% are singletons. This clonotype was sampled from a man in his 60s in good health. Input material: blood.

The CDR3: CASSQELLAGETQYF. The CDR3, as DNA: TGTGCCAGCAGCCAAGAGCTACTAGCGGGAGAGACCCAGTACTTC. This rearrangement joins TRBV4-2 to TRBJ2-5; the match to TRBD2 covers 9 bases. After removal of 0 bases from V and 4 bases from J, the junction contained 3 bases not matched to a gene. The CDR3 is 15 amino acids. Per germline, CDR1 LGHNA and CDR2 YNFKEQ.